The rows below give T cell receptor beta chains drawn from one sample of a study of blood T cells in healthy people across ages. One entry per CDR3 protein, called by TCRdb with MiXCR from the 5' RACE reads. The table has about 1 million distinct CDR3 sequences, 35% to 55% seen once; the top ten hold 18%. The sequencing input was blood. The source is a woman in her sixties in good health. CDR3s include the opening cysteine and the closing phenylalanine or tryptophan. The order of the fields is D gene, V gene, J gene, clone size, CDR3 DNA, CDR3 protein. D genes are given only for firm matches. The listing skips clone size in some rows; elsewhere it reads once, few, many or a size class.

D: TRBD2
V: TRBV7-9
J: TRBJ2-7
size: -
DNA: TGTGCCAGCAGCTCCGGCGGGAGGGGCCACGAGCAGTACTTC
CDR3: CASSSGGRGHEQYF

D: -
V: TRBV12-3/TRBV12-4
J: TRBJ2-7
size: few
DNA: TGTGCCAGCACCCCGAGGTTCAGCTCCTACGAGCAGTACTTC
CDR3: CASTPRFSSYEQYF

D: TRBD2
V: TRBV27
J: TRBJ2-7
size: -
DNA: TGTGCCAGCAAAGTACGGACTAGCGGGAGGGGGGACTACGAGCAGTACTTC
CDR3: CASKVRTSGRGDYEQYF

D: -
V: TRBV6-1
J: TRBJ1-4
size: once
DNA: TGTGCCAGCAGTGAAGGAGACTGCCCAGGGTTTTTT
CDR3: CASSEGDCPGFF

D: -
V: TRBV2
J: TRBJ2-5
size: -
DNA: TGTGCCAGCAGTGAAGTTCCCCGAGAGACCCAGTACTTC
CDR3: CASSEVPRETQYF

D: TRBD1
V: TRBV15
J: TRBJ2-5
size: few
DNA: TGTGCCACCAGCAGAGTCGACAGGGGGTTGGAGACCCAGTACTTC
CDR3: CATSRVDRGLETQYF

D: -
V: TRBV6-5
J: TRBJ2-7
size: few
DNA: TGTGCCAGCAGTTACGGGCGTCGGCAGGACACCTACGAGCAGTACTTC
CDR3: CASSYGRRQDTYEQYF

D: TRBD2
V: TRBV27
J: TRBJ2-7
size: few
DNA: TGTGCCAGCAGTTTCCAGCGGGACCGCTACGAGCAGTACTTC
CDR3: CASSFQRDRYEQYF

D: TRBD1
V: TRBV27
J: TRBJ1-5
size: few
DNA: TGTGCCAGCAGTACCTCAGGGGGCCCCTATAGCAATCAGCCCCAGCATTTT
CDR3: CASSTSGGPYSNQPQHF

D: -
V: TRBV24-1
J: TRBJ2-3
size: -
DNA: TGTGCCACCAGTGATTCCGGAAGGGACTGGGCAGATACGCAGTATTTT
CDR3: CATSDSGRDWADTQYF

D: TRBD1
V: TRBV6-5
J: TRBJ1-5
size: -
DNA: TGTGCCAGCAGGAAACAGGGGGCCCGCAATCAGCCCCAGCATTTT
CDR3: CASRKQGARNQPQHF

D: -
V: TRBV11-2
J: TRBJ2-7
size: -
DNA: TGTGCCAGCAGCTTAGCTTCGGGGACTCCCAATGAGCAGTACTTC
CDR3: CASSLASGTPNEQYF

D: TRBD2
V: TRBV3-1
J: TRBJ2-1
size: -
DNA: TGTGCCAGCAGCCAGGCCTCCCTGCGGGAGGGGCAGTTCTTC
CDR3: CASSQASLREGQFF

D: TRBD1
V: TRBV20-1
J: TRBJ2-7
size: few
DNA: TGCAGTGCTAGAGATCTACAGGGGATGGTCTACGAGCAGTACTTC
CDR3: CSARDLQGMVYEQYF

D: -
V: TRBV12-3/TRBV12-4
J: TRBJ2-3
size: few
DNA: TGTGCCAGCAGTGGGCAGTGGGGCACAGATACGCAGTATTTT
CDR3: CASSGQWGTDTQYF

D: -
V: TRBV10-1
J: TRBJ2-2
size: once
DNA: TGCGCCAGCAGTGGAAGAGGGGCCGGGACCGGGGAGCTGTTTTTT
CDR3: CASSGRGAGTGELFF

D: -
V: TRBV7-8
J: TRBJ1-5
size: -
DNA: TGTGCCGTAGGCAGGGACAATCAGCCCCAGCATTTT
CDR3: CAVGRDNQPQHF

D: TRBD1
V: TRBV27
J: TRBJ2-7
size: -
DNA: TGTGCCAGCAACCCCCCCTGGGACAGGCCGGGCGAGCAGTACTTC
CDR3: CASNPPWDRPGEQYF

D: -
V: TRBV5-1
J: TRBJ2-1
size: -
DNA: TGCGCCAGCAGCTCCACTAGCCTGGAGCAGCAGTTCTTC
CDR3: CASSSTSLEQQFF

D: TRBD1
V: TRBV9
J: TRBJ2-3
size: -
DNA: TGTGCCAGCAGCGGGACAGGGTTTGCCACAGATACGCAGTATTTT
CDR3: CASSGTGFATDTQYF

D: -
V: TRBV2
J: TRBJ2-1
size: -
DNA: TGTGCCAGCAGTCCGGGTTCAATGACTAATGAGCAGTTCTTC
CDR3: CASSPGSMTNEQFF

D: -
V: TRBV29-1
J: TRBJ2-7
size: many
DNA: TGCAGCGTTGAAGGGGGGTCCGTGGACGAGCAGTACTTC
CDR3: CSVEGGSVDEQYF

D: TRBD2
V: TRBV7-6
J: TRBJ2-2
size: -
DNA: TGTGCCAGCAGCGGGACTAGCGGGAGCACCGGGGAGCTGTTTTTT
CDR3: CASSGTSGSTGELFF

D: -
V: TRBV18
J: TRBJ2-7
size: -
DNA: TGTGCCAGCTCATCTGAAGGGCCGGGGTACGAGCAGTACTTC
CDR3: CASSSEGPGYEQYF

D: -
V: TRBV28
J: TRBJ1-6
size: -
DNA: TGTGCCAGCATCTCGTGGGGGGATTCACCCCTCCACTTT
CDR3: CASISWGDSPLHF

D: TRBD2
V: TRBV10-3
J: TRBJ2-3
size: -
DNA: TGTGCCATCAGTGAGTCAAGCGGGAGCAGCACAGATACGCAGTATTTT
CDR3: CAISESSGSSTDTQYF

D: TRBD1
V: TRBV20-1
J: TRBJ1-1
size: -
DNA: TGCAGTGCTAGGAACGTACAGGGGACCACTGAAGCTTTCTTT
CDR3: CSARNVQGTTEAFF

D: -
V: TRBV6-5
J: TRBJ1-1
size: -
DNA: TGTGCCAGCAGTCCCCAGAGGGGGGGTGAAGCTTTCTTT
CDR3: CASSPQRGGEAFF

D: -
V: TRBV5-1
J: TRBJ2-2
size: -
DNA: TGCGCCAGCAGCTTGGCAGGCAGGGGGAACACCGGGGAGCTGTTTTTT
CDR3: CASSLAGRGNTGELFF

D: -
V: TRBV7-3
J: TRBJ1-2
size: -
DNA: TGTGCCAGCAGCCATTACCGGGACCCTACAAACTATGGCTACACCTTC
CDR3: CASSHYRDPTNYGYTF

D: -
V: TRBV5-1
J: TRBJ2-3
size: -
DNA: TGCGCCAGCAGCTTGAACTTGCCCCCCGATACGCAGTATTTT
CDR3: CASSLNLPPDTQYF

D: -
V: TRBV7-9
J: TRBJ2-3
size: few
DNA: TGTGCCAGCAGCTTAGGAGTCAGTGGCGATACGCAGTATTTT
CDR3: CASSLGVSGDTQYF

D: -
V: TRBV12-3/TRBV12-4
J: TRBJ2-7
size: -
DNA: TGTGCCAGCAGTTTATCCACCCGGGGCGAGCAGTACTTC
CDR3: CASSLSTRGEQYF

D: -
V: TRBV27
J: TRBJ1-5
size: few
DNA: TGTGCCAGCAGTTTAGCTCGCCAGAATCAGCCCCAGCATTTT
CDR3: CASSLARQNQPQHF

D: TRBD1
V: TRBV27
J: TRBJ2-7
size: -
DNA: TGTGCCAGCCGAACAGGGGGCGGGTTCGCCTACTCCTACGAGCAGTACTTC
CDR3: CASRTGGGFAYSYEQYF

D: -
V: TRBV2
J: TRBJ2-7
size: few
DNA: TGTGCCAGCAGTGACAGGGAGGTCTACGAGCAGTACTTC
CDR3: CASSDREVYEQYF

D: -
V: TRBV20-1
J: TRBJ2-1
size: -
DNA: TGCAGTGCTACCGGGCCCTTAGCCGAGGGGCAGTTCTTC
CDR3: CSATGPLAEGQFF

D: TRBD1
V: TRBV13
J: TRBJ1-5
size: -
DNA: TGTGCCAGCAGCTTAGGGGGCAGGGGGGACAATCAGCCCCAGCATTTT
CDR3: CASSLGGRGDNQPQHF

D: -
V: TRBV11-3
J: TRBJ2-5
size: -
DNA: TGTGCCAGCAGCTTGGGCCGGGGACGGAGACAAGAGACCCAGTACTTC
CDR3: CASSLGRGRRQETQYF

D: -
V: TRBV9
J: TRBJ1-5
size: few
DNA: TGTGCCAGCAGCGTAGGAGGGAGTAGCAATCAGCCCCAGCATTTT
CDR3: CASSVGGSSNQPQHF

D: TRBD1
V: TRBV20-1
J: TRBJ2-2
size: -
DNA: TGCAGTGCTAAGGGACAGGGGAAGGGGGAGCTGTTTTTT
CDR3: CSAKGQGKGELFF

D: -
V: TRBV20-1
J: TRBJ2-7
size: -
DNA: TGCAGTGCCACCGGGCAGCCCTACGAGCAGTACTTC
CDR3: CSATGQPYEQYF

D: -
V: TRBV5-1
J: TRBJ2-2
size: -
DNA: TGCGCCAGCAGCCCCTTGGGGGAGAGGAACACCGGGGAGCTGTTTTTT
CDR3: CASSPLGERNTGELFF

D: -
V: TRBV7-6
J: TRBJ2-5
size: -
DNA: TGTGCCAGCAGCTTAGAAGATCTTGGAGAGGAGACCCAGTACTTC
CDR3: CASSLEDLGEETQYF

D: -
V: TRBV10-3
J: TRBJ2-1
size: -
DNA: TGTGCCATCAGTGAGGACCCTAGGTTTGGGGAGCAGTTCTTC
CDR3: CAISEDPRFGEQFF

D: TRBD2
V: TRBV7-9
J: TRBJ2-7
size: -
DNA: TGTGCCAGCAGCCTCCTCCACTCTAGCGGGAGGGTCCACGAGCAGTACTTC
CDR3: CASSLLHSSGRVHEQYF

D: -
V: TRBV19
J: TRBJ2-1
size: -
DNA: TGTGCCAGTACCTCCCAGAGGTACAATGAGCAGTTCTTC
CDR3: CASTSQRYNEQFF

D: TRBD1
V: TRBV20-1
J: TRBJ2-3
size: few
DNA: TGCAGTGCTAGAGACTTTCGACTGGGGACAGGAGTTTTCACAGATACGCAGTATTTT
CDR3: CSARDFRLGTGVFTDTQYF

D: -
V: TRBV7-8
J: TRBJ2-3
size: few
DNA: TGTGCCAGCAGCTCCCCACCCAATAAGGGGGGTAGCACAGATACGCAGTATTTT
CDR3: CASSSPPNKGGSTDTQYF

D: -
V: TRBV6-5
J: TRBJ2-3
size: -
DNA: TGTGCCAGCGGCCTAGGGCAAGTCACAGATACGCAGTATTTT
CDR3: CASGLGQVTDTQYF

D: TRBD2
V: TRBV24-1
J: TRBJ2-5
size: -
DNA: TGTGCCACCAGTGATAGTGGACTAGTAGAGACCCAGTACTTC
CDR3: CATSDSGLVETQYF

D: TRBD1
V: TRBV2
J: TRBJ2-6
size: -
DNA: TGTGCCAGCAGATCCGGGACAGGGGAGTCTGGGGCCAACGTCCTGACTTTC
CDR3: CASRSGTGESGANVLTF

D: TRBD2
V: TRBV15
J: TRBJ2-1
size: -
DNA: TGTGCCACCACTGAAACTAGCGGATACAATGAGCAGTTCTTC
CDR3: CATTETSGYNEQFF